The clone carrying this T cell receptor (beta chain) was recorded many times. Its cognate antigen is unknown. CDR3 length: 14 amino acids. V was clipped by 7 bases and J by 7 bases; unmatched bases: 7. These data belong to a study of neurological immune-mediated disorders. TCRdb re-called the 5' RACE reads with MiXCR, one entry per CDR3 protein. The sample lists 31,000 or so distinct CDR3 sequences, roughly 1.6% seen once, with 9.2% in the top ten. Overall study findings and caveats: HTLV-1-associated myelopathy led in TCR clonal expansion, while multiple sclerosis ranked lowest, below healthy controls.

Sequencing was done on a sample of PBMCs. This rearrangement joins TRBV12-3 or TRBV12-4 to TRBJ2-7; 13 positions agree with TRBD2. The TCR originated in a woman aged 25 to 39 with multiple sclerosis. This CDR3 reads CASNLWTSGGEQYF. CDR3 in DNA: TGTGCCAGCAACCTCTGGACTAGCGGGGGTGAGCAGTACTTC.